These 32 T cell receptor beta chains share one sample of origin, sequenced in a study of blood T cells in healthy people across ages. Through a sample-barcoded 5' primer and a J-beta primer mix, a second PCR was run for about 7 to 12 cycles. Each CDR3 protein gets one entry after TCRdb re-called the 5' RACE reads with MiXCR. The table shows roughly 730,000 distinct CDR3 sequences, with about 56% occurring only once. Input material: blood. The receptors shown here come from a man in his forties in good health.

Only a few counts were recorded for this clonotype. V is TRBV28 and J is TRBJ2-1, with 9 bases lining up with TRBD1. CDR1 and CDR2 from the germline V gene are MDHEN and SYDVKM. V shed 6 bases, J shed 9 bases, and the junction held 15 bases outside the gene matches. The length of the CDR3 is 16 residues. The CDR3: CASREESGQGRREQFF. The CDR3 DNA reads as TGTGCCAGCAGAGAGGAATCGGGACAGGGTCGTCGTGAGCAGTTCTTC.

The chain employs TRBV6-1 and TRBJ2-1; D is ambiguous. The ends were cut back, 7 bases at V and 9 bases at J, with 7 bases in the middle. This CDR3 comprises 10 residues. The germline gives CDR1 MNHNS, CDR2 SASEGT. The CDR3 nucleotides read TGTGCCAGCATTCGCGGTGAGCAGTTCTTC. As protein: CASIRGEQFF.

The genes are TRBV20-1 and TRBJ2-2, with D unclear. The V gene lost 5 bases and the J gene lost 4 bases, with 5 bases spanning the gap. Germline V gives CDR1 DFQATT, CDR2 SNEGSKA (reference sequence). CDR3 length: 11 residues. Written as DNA, the CDR3 is TGCAGTGCTCAACGCACCGGGGAGCTGTTTTTT. This gives the protein CSAQRTGELFF.

The chain uses TRBV5-1 and TRBJ2-5; either TRBD1 or TRBD2 may fit D (5 bases each). V was trimmed by 0 bases and J by 3 bases, leaving 18 bases between them. The CDR3 covers 17 residues. Germline CDR1 and CDR2: SGHRS and YFSETQ. CDR3 sequence (DNA): TGCGCCAGCAGCTTGGCCCCATTCTGGGGGAGAGAAGAGACCCAGTACTTC. Protein: CASSLAPFWGREETQYF.

This clonotype was recorded many times. DNA of the CDR3: TGTGCCAGCAGCTTAGGCAAAAACATTCAGTACTTC. Protein sequence: CASSLGKNIQYF. V and J are TRBV7-2 and TRBJ2-4; D is unclear. Trimming stripped 1 base from V and 3 bases from J, with 1 base between. The CDR3 is 12 amino acids. Per germline, CDR1 SGHTA and CDR2 FQGNSA.

The chain is built from TRBV7-2 and TRBJ1-1; D is undetermined. Germline lookup yields CDR1 SGHTA and CDR2 FQGNSA. Deletions cut 4 bases from V and 4 bases from J, with 10 bases between. This CDR3 is built from 13 residues. The CDR3 DNA is TGTGCCAGCAGCTCCCACGAGGGCACTGAAGCTTTCTTT. Its translation is CASSSHEGTEAFF.

The chain carries TRBV5-1 and TRBJ2-1, with TRBD2 identical over 8 bases. The CDR3 extends over 15 amino acids. CDR1 SGHRS and CDR2 YFSETQ come from the germline V gene. The V and J ends lost 6 bases and 3 bases, in that order; junction bases with no gene match: 8. CDR3 nucleotides: TGCGCCAGCACCCAAGCCGGGACTAGCTACAATGAGCAGTTCTTC. Encoded protein: CASTQAGTSYNEQFF.

This clonotype was detected only a few times. This sequence joins TRBV6-1 and TRBJ2-4, with D perhaps being TRBD1 or TRBD2 (5 bases each). Germline V gene data show CDR1 as MNHNS and CDR2 as SASEGT. The CDR3 is made up of 13 amino acids. Trimming removed 2 bases at V and 14 bases at J, with 16 bases between. The CDR3 loop is CASSETLRGVEYF. CDR3 nucleotides: TGTGCCAGCAGTGAAACCCTACGGGGCGTGGAGTACTTC.

The genes are TRBV6-5 and TRBJ2-5; D is undetermined. Trimming left V 5 bases short and J 1 base short, with 11 bases between. The CDR3 runs to 14 residues. The germline CDR1 and CDR2 sequences are MNHEY and SVGAGI. The CDR3 sequence: CASSGFSSQETQYF. CDR3 bases: TGTGCCAGCAGTGGCTTTAGCAGCCAAGAGACCCAGTACTTC.

This clonotype was counted only a few times. The chain uses TRBV20-1 and TRBJ2-1; TRBD2 agrees at 7 bases. J gave up 0 bases and V 5 bases, and 4 bases lay outside the gene matches. Germline V gives CDR1 DFQATT, CDR2 SNEGSKA (reference sequence). CDR3 length equals 14 residues. The CDR3 DNA is TGCAGTGCTGTAGCGGGTAGCTCCTACAATGAGCAGTTCTTC. This sequence encodes CSAVAGSSYNEQFF.

As DNA, the CDR3 is TGTGCCAGCAGCTTATCTAACATCTGGGGACTAGCCTACAATGAGCAGTTCTTC. It codes for CASSLSNIWGLAYNEQFF. The chain employs TRBV7-9 and TRBJ2-1; TRBD2 agrees at 8 bases. Germline assignment: CDR1 SEHNR and CDR2 FQNEAQ (reference sequence). This CDR3 is built from 18 residues. J lost 2 bases, V lost 2 bases, and 11 bases had no gene match.

This chain uses TRBV4-2 with TRBJ2-2; TRBD2 agrees at 8 bases. This CDR3 spans 17 amino acids. From germline, CDR1 is LGHNA and CDR2 YNFKEQ. After removal of 2 bases from V and 3 bases from J, the junction contained 8 bases not matched to a gene. The CDR3 region has the DNA TGTGCCAGCAGCCAAAGGGAACGGGAGGGTCACACCGGGGAGCTGTTTTTT. Protein sequence: CASSQREREGHTGELFF.

The rearrangement joins TRBV9 to TRBJ2-7; 10 nucleotides line up with TRBD1. The CDR3 consists of 14 residues. Germline trimming cut 3 bases from V and 5 bases from J; bases unmatched to any gene: 5. Germline assignment: CDR1 SGDLS and CDR2 YYNGEE. DNA for the CDR3: TGTGCCAGCAGCGGACAGGGGGCGAGTCACGAGCAGTACTTC. It specifies CASSGQGASHEQYF.

V usage is TRBV20-1 and J usage is TRBJ2-3; D perhaps matches TRBD1 (6 bases). This CDR3 spans 16 amino acids. V was shortened by 2 bases and J by 0 bases, with 15 bases between the two germline ends. CDR1 and CDR2 from the germline V gene are DFQATT and SNEGSKA (reference sequence). In nucleotides, the CDR3 is TGCAGTGCTAGAAGTGGTCAGGGACATAGCACAGATACGCAGTATTTT. Amino acids: CSARSGQGHSTDTQYF.

The chain carries TRBV15 and TRBJ2-7; TRBD1 is a possible D gene (5 bases). The V gene's germline CDR1 is LNHNV and CDR2 YYDKDF (reference sequence). This CDR3 comprises 15 residues. V gave up 3 bases and J gave up 4 bases, with 16 bases separating them. CDR3 sequence reads: CATSSRPERGYEQYF. In DNA form, the CDR3 reads TGTGCCACCAGCAGTAGGCCGGAAAGGGGTTACGAGCAGTACTTC.

CDR3 protein: CASSQDRSLKTEAFF. CDR3 bases: TGCGCCAGCAGCCAAGATCGGAGCCTTAAGACTGAAGCTTTCTTT. V gene TRBV4-1 combines with J gene TRBJ1-1; D uncertain. The CDR3 runs to 15 residues. Looked up from germline, CDR1 is MGHRA and CDR2 is YSYEKL. V lost 0 bases, J lost 5 bases, and 13 bases lay in between.

The sample holds a few counts of this clonotype. The chain joins TRBV12-3 or TRBV12-4 to TRBJ2-5; D is ambiguous. V was trimmed by 2 bases and J by 2 bases, leaving 9 bases between them. The CDR3 spans 14 residues. The CDR3 protein is CASSLRAAQETQYF. In DNA, the CDR3 is TGTGCCAGCAGTTTAAGGGCAGCACAAGAGACCCAGTACTTC.

This clonotype was detected only a few times. The chain couples TRBV9 to TRBJ2-3, with 10 bases aligning to TRBD1. CDR1 is SGDLS, CDR2 YYNGEE, per germline. Trimming cost V 3 bases and J 2 bases; bases outside gene matches: 12. The CDR3 spans 18 residues. The CDR3 DNA follows: TGTGCCAGCAGCGGACACCTGAGACAGGGGGCTGACACAGATACGCAGTATTTT. Protein sequence: CASSGHLRQGADTDTQYF.

The V gene is TRBV4-1, the J gene TRBJ2-1; D unclear. Germline V lookup: CDR1 MGHRA, CDR2 YSYEKL. This CDR3 region has 13 residues. The V end was cut by 3 bases, the J end by 5 bases, with 8 bases between. CDR3 in amino acids: CASSQSPDNEQFF. The CDR3 DNA sequence: TGCGCCAGCAGCCAGTCTCCCGACAATGAGCAGTTCTTC.

In regard to this clonotype: A read error is possible here, since a much larger clone lies one base away. The chain links TRBV7-7 to TRBJ2-3; D perhaps matches TRBD2 (6 bases). This CDR3 region has 13 residues. Per the germline V gene, CDR1 is SSHAT and CDR2 is FNYEAQ (reference sequence). The CDR3 DNA is TGTGCCAACAGCCGGGACTCCACAGATACGCAGTATTTT. This sequence encodes CANSRDSTDTQYF.

This clonotype was recorded a few times. This CDR3 reads CASSQGVTGTVRYEQYF. In DNA, the CDR3 is TGCGCCAGCAGCCAAGGGGTCACCGGGACAGTTCGCTACGAGCAGTACTTC. V is TRBV4-1 and J is TRBJ2-7, with TRBD1 matching over 7 bases. V shed 1 base and J 3 bases; nucleotides not matched to a gene: 12. This CDR3 is 17 amino acids long. Germline V gene data show CDR1 as MGHRA and CDR2 as YSYEKL.

The chain uses TRBV20-1 and TRBJ2-6; 9 bases are shared with TRBD1. Per the germline V gene, CDR1 is DFQATT and CDR2 is SNEGSKA (reference sequence). V lost 3 bases and J lost 4; bases outside the gene matches: 13. The CDR3 has 18 amino acids. The CDR3 DNA follows: TGCAGTGCTAGCATCACTCCGGGACAGGGCTCCGGGGCCAACGTCCTGACTTTC. It translates to CSASITPGQGSGANVLTF.

The rearrangement links TRBV14 to TRBJ1-1, with D hard to call. Germline lookup yields CDR1 SGHDN and CDR2 FVKESK. CDR3 length: 14 residues. Deletions cut 4 bases from V and 6 bases from J, with 15 bases between. The CDR3 coding sequence is TGTGCCAGCAGCCTAGACTATTGGACGGCTGAAGCTTTCTTT. Amino acids: CASSLDYWTAEAFF.

This clonotype was recorded a few times. The chain combines TRBV3-1 with TRBJ2-6, with TRBD1 matching 10 bases. V shed 3 bases and J 1 base; nucleotides not matched to a gene: 6. This CDR3 spans 18 amino acids. CDR1 and CDR2 (germline): LGHDT, YNNKEL (reference sequence). This CDR3 reads CASSQTTGGASGANVLTF. DNA of the CDR3: TGTGCCAGCAGCCAGACGACAGGGGGCGCTTCTGGGGCCAACGTCCTGACTTTC.

V usage is TRBV4-1 and J usage is TRBJ2-7, with 7 positions matching TRBD1. CDR3 size: 15 residues. In germline, CDR1 is MGHRA, CDR2 YSYEKL. V shed 2 bases and J 3 bases; nucleotides not matched to a gene: 7. CDR3 nucleotides: TGCGCCAGCAGCCAAAGGTTGCAGGGGGTCTACGAGCAGTACTTC. Encoded protein: CASSQRLQGVYEQYF.

The CDR3 sequence is CASSDGQSNEKLFF. The DNA of the CDR3 is TGTGCCAGCAGTGACGGGCAGTCTAATGAAAAACTGTTTTTT. V is TRBV25-1 and J is TRBJ1-4; D is ambiguous. The CDR3 length is 14 residues. The V and J ends lost 3 bases and 3 bases respectively, with 8 bases between them. Germline V gene sequence: CDR1 MGHDK, CDR2 SYGVNS.

The gene calls are TRBV29-1 and TRBJ2-4, with D possibly being TRBD1 (6 bases). The CDR3 runs 17 residues. The ends were cut back, 1 base at V and 0 bases at J, with 16 bases in the middle. The germline gives CDR1 SQVTM, CDR2 ANQGSEA. The CDR3 nucleotides are TGCAGCGTTGAAGGTTGGCGGACAGATTTAGCCAAAAACATTCAGTACTTC. It translates to CSVEGWRTDLAKNIQYF.

This sequence joins TRBV5-5 and TRBJ1-5; the match to TRBD1 covers 8 bases. The CDR3 sequence is 18 residues long. CDR1 and CDR2 (germline): SGHKS, YYEKEE (reference sequence). With 3 bases clipped from V and 8 bases from J, the junction kept 19 bases outside the gene matches. The CDR3 DNA is TGTGCCAGCAGCTCCCAATTTGGACAGGGTTTTCTAGGGGAGCCCCAGCATTTT. Its translation: CASSSQFGQGFLGEPQHF.

The chain recombines TRBV20-1 with TRBJ2-5; TRBD2 matches at 13 bases. The ends lost 5 bases at V and 3 bases at J; junction bases unmatched: 6. The germline V gene has CDR1 DFQATT and CDR2 SNEGSKA (reference sequence). There are 15 residues in the CDR3. The CDR3 here is CSASTSGGIKETQYF. The CDR3 DNA reads TGCAGTGCTTCGACTAGCGGGGGGATAAAAGAGACCCAGTACTTC.

The rearrangement joins TRBV5-4 to TRBJ2-1; 15 nucleotides match TRBD2. V was clipped by 0 bases and J by 4 bases; unmatched bases: 2. CDR1 and CDR2 (germline): SGHNT, YYREEE (reference sequence). This CDR3 spans 17 amino acids. CDR3 amino acids: CASSLGGLAGGYNEQFF. The CDR3 DNA is TGTGCCAGCAGCTTGGGCGGACTAGCGGGGGGGTACAATGAGCAGTTCTTC. The whole variable domain, filled in from reference TRBV5-4 and TRBJ2-1, reads ETGVTQSPTHLIKTRGQQVTLRCSSQSGHNTVSWYQQALGQGPQFIFQYYREEENGRGNFPPRFSGLQFPNYSSELNVNALELDDSALYLCASSLGGLAGGYNEQFFGPGTRLTVL.

The chain carries TRBV24-1 and TRBJ2-1; 8 bases align to TRBD2. The CDR3 length is 15 residues. Germline V lookup: CDR1 KGHDR, CDR2 SFDVKD. Trimming at V came to 3 bases and at J to 4 bases, leaving 4 bases not matched to a gene. The CDR3 loop is CATSDATSGYNEQFF. As DNA, the CDR3 is TGTGCCACCAGTGATGCTACTAGCGGTTACAATGAGCAGTTCTTC.

In this sample, this clonotype turned up a few times. The CDR3 loop reads CASSTVGQSSYEQYF. The CDR3 DNA reads TGTGCCAGCAGTACCGTAGGACAGAGCTCCTACGAGCAGTACTTC. The J gene is TRBJ2-7, the V gene TRBV7-2; weak D call: TRBD1 (6 bases). Between the trimmed V and J ends, which lost 6 bases and 0 bases, there was a span of 15 bases. The germline gives CDR1 SGHTA, CDR2 FQGNSA. The CDR3 runs 15 residues.